This T cell receptor (beta chain) was profiled in a study of blood T cell repertoires in COVID-19. Study details: Sources were T cells, B-cell-depleted T cells, or PBMCs; the material itself was cDNA or gDNA.

The CDR3 extends over 17 amino acids. Germline CDR1 reads SGHTA; CDR2 reads FQGTGA. The ends lost 0 bases at V and 6 bases at J; junction bases unmatched: 12. As handled by the study authors: Amplification of reference gene primers provided the estimated nucleated cell counts. Clones were read by immunoSEQ multiplex PCR, and TCRdb kept only the in-frame ones, dropping some. For V, J and clone size, that table is used; D and trimming come from the DNA. The repertoire holds about 190,000 clones, roughly 80% seen once, with roughly 6.4% in the top ten. The sample consisted of peripheral blood. The sequence derives from a man in his sixties with acute or convalescent COVID-19. The rearrangement uses TRBV7-3 and TRBJ2-3; 7 nucleotides line up with TRBD2. The CDR3 DNA reads TGTGCCAGCAGCTTAACTGCCGCGGGGGACTTCCCGGATACGCAGTATTTT. Encoded protein: CASSLTAAGDFPDTQYF.